The 24 T cell receptor beta chains below were found in one sample sequenced in a study of HIV-infected patients and healthy controls. Alpha and beta constant-region primers primed reverse transcription of around 500 ng RNA. Using multiplexing indices, alpha and beta chain libraries were generated apart by chain-specific third strand synthesis. TCRdb independently ran MiXCR on the 5' RACE reads; one entry per CDR3 protein. This sample carries roughly 13,000 distinct CDR3 sequences, roughly 11% of them seen once, and the ten largest clones take over 6%. No cell fractionation was done, so the repertoire covers all unsorted peripheral blood T cells. The specimen sequenced was blood. The receptors shown here come from an adult in good health.

This clonotype was found a few times. V and J are TRBV2 and TRBJ1-5, with 7 positions matching TRBD1. The V and J ends lost 6 bases and 9 bases, in that order; junction bases with no gene match: 11. The CDR3 has 14 amino acids. Germline V lookup: CDR1 SNHLY, CDR2 FYNNEI. The chain's CDR3 is CASRGLVQGGPQHF. The CDR3 DNA reads as TGTGCCAGCAGAGGGCTAGTGCAGGGGGGGCCCCAGCATTTT.

By sample share, this clonotype is medium-sized. The chain couples TRBV10-3 to TRBJ2-2; D not certain. Germline V gene lookup returns CDR1 ENHRY and CDR2 SYGVKD. Trimming took 4 bases from V and 0 from J, leaving 6 bases between them. The CDR3 loop spans 14 amino acids. The CDR3 sequence is CAISGTTNTGELFF. In DNA form, the CDR3 reads TGTGCCATCAGTGGGACGACGAACACCGGGGAGCTGTTTTTT.

On this clonotype: A much bigger clone sits one base away, suggesting this may be a read error. The chain links TRBV28 to TRBJ2-7; D is uncertain. The CDR3 length is 14 residues. V gave up 3 bases and J gave up 2 bases, with 11 bases separating them. Germline V CDR1 and CDR2: MDHEN, SYDVKM. The CDR3 DNA follows: TGTGCCAGCAGTTTTTGGAGTGGGCCCTACGAGCAGTACTTC. This translates into CASSFWSGPYEQYF.

This clonotype showed up just a few times. The chain carries TRBV7-9 and TRBJ1-6, with D unresolved. The germline V gene encodes CDR1 SEHNR and CDR2 FQNEAQ (reference sequence). The CDR3 loop spans 13 amino acids. V lost 2 bases and J lost 8, with 7 bases in between. The CDR3 DNA sequence: TGTGCCAGCAGCTTATATATGGATTCACCCCTCCACTTT. It is translated as CASSLYMDSPLHF. The whole variable domain, filled in from reference TRBV7-9 and TRBJ1-6, reads DTGVSQNPRHKITKRGQNVTFRCDPISEHNRLYWYRQTLGQGPEFLTYFQNEAQLEKSRLLSDRFSAERPKGSFSTLEIQRTEQGDSAMYLCASSLYMDSPLHFGNGTRLTVT.

The table lists this clonotype with many counts. The genes are TRBV29-1 and TRBJ2-7; 10 bases line up with TRBD2. Germline V CDR1 and CDR2: SQVTM, ANQGSEA. The CDR3 is 14 residues long. Germline trimming cut 5 bases from V and 6 bases from J; bases unmatched to any gene: 10. CDR3 in DNA: TGCAGCGTTACCCCGGGACTAGCGATGGGCGAGCAGTACTTC. The encoded protein is CSVTPGLAMGEQYF.

This clonotype occurred many times. V and J are TRBV5-4 and TRBJ2-1; 8 bases are a match to TRBD1. V was pared by 4 bases and J by 6 bases, with 6 bases of the junction left unmatched. The CDR3 runs to 14 residues. Germline V gene lookup returns CDR1 SGHNT and CDR2 YYREEE (reference sequence). CDR3 loop: CASSNRQGANEQFF. DNA for the CDR3: TGTGCCAGCAGCAATCGCCAGGGGGCCAATGAGCAGTTCTTC.

The chain links TRBV6-6 to TRBJ2-3; D assignment may be TRBD1 or TRBD2 (5 bases each). The CDR3 totals 14 residues. The V end was cut by 6 bases, the J end by 2 bases, with 12 bases between. From germline, CDR1 is MNHNY and CDR2 SVGAGI (reference sequence). DNA of the CDR3: TGTGCCAGCAGCCGGGACGGAAACACAGATACGCAGTATTTT. Translating it yields CASSRDGNTDTQYF.

This chain links TRBV11-1 with TRBJ1-1; D is possibly TRBD1 (5 bases). Germline V lookup: CDR1 SGHAT, CDR2 FQDESV (reference sequence). V lost 5 bases to trimming and J lost 5 bases, with 18 bases between them. The CDR3 runs to 15 residues. CDR3: CASSAEAGPWTEAFF. CDR3 in DNA: TGTGCCAGCAGCGCCGAGGCGGGGCCATGGACTGAAGCTTTCTTT.

The V and J genes are TRBV10-3 and TRBJ1-5, with a possible D match to TRBD1 (5 bases). The germline CDR1 and CDR2 sequences are ENHRY and SYGVKD. CDR3 length: 14 residues. V gave up 4 bases and J gave up 2 bases, with 9 bases separating them. The CDR3 DNA follows: TGTGCCATCAGTGGCCAGGGTGGCAATCAGCCCCAGCATTTT. It codes for CAISGQGGNQPQHF.

Note on this clonotype: A read error may explain this, as a much larger clone is one base away. In DNA form, the CDR3 reads TGCAGTGCTCGAGTATTAAACCTAGGGGACGGTACCCAAGAGACCCAGTACTTC. It encodes CSARVLNLGDGTQETQYF. This sequence joins TRBV20-1 and TRBJ2-5; D is perhaps TRBD1 or TRBD2 (5 bases each). CDR1 DFQATT and CDR2 SNEGSKA come from the germline V gene (reference sequence). This CDR3 contains 18 residues. Trimming cost V 5 bases and J 1 base, with 26 bases left between them.

The rearrangement joins TRBV5-4 to TRBJ1-6; possibly TRBD1 for D (6 bases). The CDR3 has 15 residues. V lost 3 bases and J 4 bases, leaving 11 bases between the germline ends. From germline, CDR1 is SGHNT and CDR2 YYREEE (reference sequence). CDR3 DNA: TGTGCCAGCAGCTCTGGAGGGGGTTATAATTCACCCCTCCACTTT. It specifies CASSSGGGYNSPLHF.

The chain joins TRBV7-2 to TRBJ1-2; 8 bases are shared with TRBD1. J was trimmed by 4 bases and V by 5 bases; bases with no gene match: 6. Germline V gives CDR1 SGHTA, CDR2 FQGNSA. This CDR3 region has 14 residues. CDR3 in amino acids: CASSPQTGGYGYTF. CDR3 coding DNA: TGTGCCAGCAGCCCCCAAACAGGGGGCTATGGCTACACCTTC.

Many counts were recorded for this clonotype. The chain joins TRBV30 to TRBJ2-3; no definite D call. Germline assignment: CDR1 GTSNPN and CDR2 SVGIG (reference sequence). V was cut by 3 bases and J by 7 bases, with 14 bases left in between. The CDR3 consists of 13 residues. CDR3 amino acids: CAWRGLQGNTQYF. CDR3 DNA sequence: TGTGCCTGGAGAGGGCTGCAAGGGAATACGCAGTATTTT.

By share of the sample, this clonotype is medium-sized (0.01 to 0.1%). V is TRBV10-3 and J is TRBJ2-7; D perhaps matches TRBD2 (6 bases). The germline gives CDR1 ENHRY, CDR2 SYGVKD. Deletions cut 6 bases from V and 4 bases from J, with 13 bases between. CDR3 length: 13 residues. This chain's CDR3 is CAISLDGRYEQYF. DNA of the CDR3: TGTGCCATCAGCCTCGACGGGAGATACGAGCAGTACTTC.

By share, this clonotype ranks as medium-sized (0.01 to 0.1%). The chain recombines TRBV7-4 with TRBJ2-5; the D is unclear. The germline V and J ends were trimmed by 3 bases and 4 bases, with 9 bases remaining between them. Per germline, CDR1 SGHVT and CDR2 SQSDAQ. The CDR3 spans 13 residues. The CDR3 is CASSLETRETQYF. The CDR3, as DNA: TGTGCCAGCAGCTTGGAAACAAGAGAGACCCAGTACTTC.

This clonotype was recorded at least ten times. The gene calls are TRBV18 and TRBJ2-3; D remains ambiguous. CDR1 and CDR2 from the germline V gene are KGHSH and LQKENI. The CDR3 consists of 13 residues. Trimming stripped 0 bases from V and 4 bases from J, with 5 bases between. As DNA, the CDR3 is TGTGCCAGCTCACCACCCAGGCCAGATACGCAGTATTTT. This sequence encodes CASSPPRPDTQYF.

This clonotype turned up a few times. The gene calls are TRBV29-1 and TRBJ1-2; D remains ambiguous. Trimming removed 3 bases from V and 6 bases from J, with 11 bases in between. CDR3 size: 12 residues. Germline V gene sequence: CDR1 SQVTM, CDR2 ANQGSEA. CDR3 bases: TGCAGCGTTGATAAACACGGCGATGGCTACACCTTC. Amino acids: CSVDKHGDGYTF.

This clonotype was observed at least ten times. The chain uses TRBV9 and TRBJ1-1; TRBD1 aligns across 9 bases. The V gene end was trimmed by 4 bases and the J gene end by 1 base; junction bases not matched to a gene: 2. The CDR3 sequence is 14 residues long. Germline CDR1 reads SGDLS; CDR2 reads YYNGEE. The CDR3 reads CASSLTGGNTEAFF. The CDR3, as DNA: TGTGCCAGCAGCTTGACAGGGGGGAACACTGAAGCTTTCTTT.

Relative to its sample, this clonotype is medium-sized (0.01 to 0.1%). The genes are TRBV20-1 and TRBJ2-7; 7 bases line up with TRBD1. This CDR3 is built from 13 residues. The V gene's germline CDR1 is DFQATT and CDR2 SNEGSKA (reference sequence). Unmatched junction bases numbered 7, after V lost 5 bases and J lost 3 bases. This CDR3 reads CSARTGGNYEQYF. In DNA form, the CDR3 reads TGCAGTGCTCGGACAGGTGGTAACTACGAGCAGTACTTC.

This clonotype was recorded many times. The chain recombines TRBV7-3 with TRBJ2-7, with TRBD2 matching over 12 bases. The CDR3 has 14 residues. Germline lookup yields CDR1 SGHTA and CDR2 FQGTGA. With 5 bases clipped from V and 3 bases from J, the junction kept 2 bases outside the gene matches. CDR3 sequence reads: CASSPTSGSYEQYF. The CDR3 region has the DNA TGTGCCAGCAGCCCGACTAGCGGGAGCTACGAGCAGTACTTC.

This clonotype was detected many times. The V call is TRBV15, the J call TRBJ1-1, with 7 bases fitting TRBD1. Trimming removed 4 bases from V and 0 bases from J; junction bases left unmatched: 2. CDR1 and CDR2 (germline): LNHNV, YYDKDF (reference sequence). CDR3 size: 14 residues. CDR3 coding DNA: TGTGCCACCAGCATCGACAGGGTGAACACTGAAGCTTTCTTT. Residues: CATSIDRVNTEAFF.

In this sample, this clonotype is medium-sized. The J gene is TRBJ2-4, the V gene TRBV3-1; D may be TRBD1 (6 bases). Trimming removed 0 bases from V and 6 bases from J, with 18 bases in between. The CDR3 sequence is 17 residues long. Germline CDR1 reads LGHDT; CDR2 reads YNNKEL (reference sequence). The CDR3 nucleotides read TGTGCCAGCAGCCAAGAAATTTTTAAGGACAGCCGAAACATTCAGTACTTC. Translated, it gives CASSQEIFKDSRNIQYF. The full variable domain, with the rest looked up from reference TRBV3-1 and TRBJ2-4, is DTAVSQTPKYLVTQMGNDKSIKCEQNLGHDTMYWYKQDSKKFLKIMFSYNNKELIINETVPNRFSPKSPDKAHLNLHINSLELGDSAVYFCASSQEIFKDSRNIQYFGAGTRLSVL.

This clonotype was seen only a few times. The rearrangement links TRBV5-1 to TRBJ2-7; 7 positions match TRBD1. The germline V gene has CDR1 SGHRS and CDR2 YFSETQ. CDR3 length: 13 residues. Trimming removed 3 bases from V and 2 bases from J; junction bases left unmatched: 2. The CDR3 protein is CASSSGGTYEQYF. CDR3 DNA: TGCGCCAGCAGCTCAGGGGGAACCTACGAGCAGTACTTC.

By its share, this clonotype is medium-sized. The V gene is TRBV12-5, the J gene TRBJ1-1; D uncertain. The germline V gene encodes CDR1 LGHNT and CDR2 FRNRAP. V shed 5 bases and J shed 6 bases, with 10 bases lying between them. The CDR3 is made up of 12 amino acids. CDR3 DNA: TGTGCTAGTGGTCCCCCCGGGTCTGAAGCTTTCTTT. Protein product: CASGPPGSEAFF. The full variable domain, in which reference TRBV12-5 and TRBJ1-1 provide the parts outside the CDR3, is DARVTQTPRHKVTEMGQEVTMRCQPILGHNTVFWYRQTMMQGLELLAYFRNRAPLDDSGMPKDRFSAEMPDATLATLKIQPSEPRDSAVYFCASGPPGSEAFFGQGTRLTVV.